The following is a T cell receptor (beta chain) sequence with its context. As yet, its antigen is unknown. Produced via immunoSEQ multiplex PCR; TCRdb's table is partial and in-frame only. The data show roughly 93,000 clones, about 89% seen once. This specimen belongs to a study of T cell responses to AZD1222 COVID-19 vaccine. Overall study findings and caveats: Reports indicate that nearly half of spike-specific TCRs are directed at unmutated variant regions. White British ancestry dominated among donors, who included more females, and clonal diversity was possibly underestimated. Just a handful of people given AZD1222 tested seropositive at baseline. In all cases, repertoires were sampled only after the peak T cell response.

The TCR originated in an adult in good health. The source material was peripheral blood, sampled on day 0 of AZD1222 vaccination.

This CDR3 is CSVVGEEKLFF. Here the CDR3 DNA reads TGCAGCGTTGTGGGGGAAGAAAAACTGTTTTTT. The V call is TRBV29-1, the J call TRBJ1-4, with TRBD1 as a possible D gene (5 bases). Trimming removed 4 bases from V and 8 bases from J, with 8 bases in between. Germline assignment: CDR1 SQVTM and CDR2 ANQGSEA. CDR3 size: 11 residues.